The subject of this entry is one TCR beta chain. Germline lookup yields CDR1 SNHLY and CDR2 FYNNEI. Trimming stripped 3 bases from V and 6 bases from J, with 12 bases between. This CDR3 region has 13 residues. This sample was taken from a study of blood T cell repertoires in COVID-19. About the research overall: The United States, Italy and Spain were the sources of the acute and convalescent COVID-19 samples.

Produced via immunoSEQ multiplex PCR; TCRdb's table is partial and in-frame only. This table has a few hundred thousand clones, approximately 85% appearing once. What was sequenced was peripheral blood. V and J are TRBV2 and TRBJ2-7; D is undetermined. This receptor was identified in a human donor in a cohort sampled during active COVID-19. The CDR3 nucleotides read TGTGCCAGCAGTGAGACTCGTGCTTTCGAGCAGTACTTC. Translation: CASSETRAFEQYF.